The 17 T cell receptor beta chains reported below all come from one sample, sequenced in a study of OX40 agonist ivuxolimab in advanced cancers. Profiling relied on immunoSEQ multiplex PCR, and the TCRdb table lists in-frame clones only, not all of them. Among approximately 79,000 clones listed, 87% were seen once. The material was CD4+ or CD8+ T cells sorted from blood, obtained in a trial of the OX40 agonist ivuxolimab. These receptors all stem from an adult with an advanced solid tumor such as melanoma, head and neck, liver or kidney cancer.

The V call is TRBV11-2, the J call TRBJ2-3, with D maybe TRBD2 (5 bases). This CDR3 is 15 amino acids long. Germline-derived CDR1 and CDR2 are SGHAT and FQNNGV. Trimming left V 0 bases short and J 2 bases short, with 9 bases between. For the CDR3, the DNA is TGTGCCAGCAGCTTAGATCCGGGGAACACAGATACGCAGTATTTT. The encoded protein is CASSLDPGNTDTQYF.

This clone was recorded only once. V is TRBV18 and J is TRBJ2-2, with no clear D. The CDR3 extends over 13 amino acids. Germline assignment: CDR1 KGHSH and CDR2 LQKENI. Trimming pared 3 bases from V and 3 bases from J, leaving 5 bases between. The CDR3 protein is CASSPSYTGELFF. CDR3 nucleotide sequence: TGTGCCAGCTCACCGAGTTACACCGGGGAGCTGTTTTTT.

The chain has TRBV7-6 and TRBJ1-6; D is possibly TRBD1 (6 bases). Trimming removed 4 bases at V and 9 bases at J, with 25 bases between. Germline V gives CDR1 SGHVS, CDR2 FNYEAQ. CDR3 length: 18 amino acids. CDR3 DNA: TGTGCCAGCAGCTCCGGGATAGGCCCGGGGGCGGGAAGTTCACCCCTCCACTTT. It translates to CASSSGIGPGAGSSPLHF. The full variable domain, its missing parts supplied by reference TRBV7-6 and TRBJ1-6, is GAGVSQSPRYKVTKRGQDVALRCDPISGHVSLYWYRQALGQGPEFLTYFNYEAQQDKSGLPNDRFSAERPEGSISTLTIQRTEQRDSAMYRCASSSGIGPGAGSSPLHFGNGTRLTVT.

The V call is TRBV18, the J call TRBJ1-3; 11 bases are a match to TRBD1. CDR1 is KGHSH, CDR2 LQKENI, per germline. The CDR3 runs 17 residues. Trimming cost V 3 bases and J 0 bases; bases outside gene matches: 4. CDR3 in amino acids: CASSPGTGGLSGNTIYF. The DNA of the CDR3 is TGTGCCAGCTCACCCGGGACAGGGGGACTCTCTGGAAACACCATATATTTT. The full variable domain, rest sourced from reference TRBV18 and TRBJ1-3, is NAGVMQNPRHLVRRRGQEARLRCSPMKGHSHVYWYRQLPEEGLKFMVYLQKENIIDESGMPKERFSAEFPKEGPSILRIQQVVRGDSAAYFCASSPGTGGLSGNTIYFGEGSWLTVV.

The CDR3: CAISESTVNQPQHF. As DNA, the CDR3 is TGTGCCATCAGTGAGTCGACCGTAAATCAGCCCCAGCATTTT. The rearrangement uses TRBV10-3 and TRBJ1-5; D is ambiguous. Germline V lookup: CDR1 ENHRY, CDR2 SYGVKD. Trimming stripped 0 bases from V and 4 bases from J, with 7 bases between. The CDR3 is 14 amino acids.

The CDR3 loop is CASSRLAGGRVDTQYF. The CDR3 coding sequence is TGTGCCAGCAGTCGTCTAGCGGGGGGGCGAGTAGATACGCAGTATTTT. The V call is TRBV28, the J call TRBJ2-3, with 12 bases aligning to TRBD2. The CDR3 runs 16 residues. Germline V gives CDR1 MDHEN, CDR2 SYDVKM. The V and J ends lost 5 bases and 5 bases, in that order; junction bases with no gene match: 8.

This rearrangement joins TRBV11-2 to TRBJ1-2; 8 nucleotides align to TRBD1. The CDR3 consists of 13 residues. With 5 bases clipped from V and 6 bases from J, the junction kept 5 bases outside the gene matches. The germline CDR1 and CDR2 sequences are SGHAT and FQNNGV. CDR3 bases: TGTGCCAGCAGCAGAAGGGGACAGGATGGCTACACCTTC. This encodes CASSRRGQDGYTF. The complete variable domain, with remaining parts taken from reference TRBV11-2 and TRBJ1-2, reads EAGVAQSPRYKIIEKRQSVAFWCNPISGHATLYWYQQILGQGPKLLIQFQNNGVVDDSQLPKDRFSAERLKGVDSTLKIQPAKLEDSAVYLCASSRRGQDGYTFGSGTRLTVV.

In regard to this clone: The same CDR3 is also encoded by other DNA sequences in this sample. The CDR3 protein is CASSIVARETQYF. CDR3 DNA: TGTGCCAGTAGTATAGTGGCAAGGGAGACCCAGTACTTC. The rearrangement links TRBV19 to TRBJ2-5; no firm D call. V was pared by 1 base and J by 5 bases, with 8 bases between. The CDR3 extends over 13 amino acids. Germline CDR1 LNHDA, CDR2 SQIVND (reference sequence).

V usage is TRBV6-6 and J usage is TRBJ2-7; 9 positions agree with TRBD2. CDR1 and CDR2 from the germline V gene are MNHNY and SVGAGI (reference sequence). CDR3 length: 15 residues. After removal of 5 bases from V and 7 bases from J, the junction contained 12 bases not matched to a gene. The CDR3 nucleotides read TGTGCCAGCAGTCGTAATGGGTGGCTAGCGGGGGAGCAGTACTTC. It translates to CASSRNGWLAGEQYF.

As DNA, the CDR3 is TGTGCCTGGAGTGGGGTAAACACCGGGGAGCTGTTTTTT. As protein: CAWSGVNTGELFF. This chain joins TRBV30 and TRBJ2-2; D ambiguous. This CDR3 has 13 amino acids. The germline V gene encodes CDR1 GTSNPN and CDR2 SVGIG (reference sequence). Trimming removed 1 base from V and 2 bases from J, with 5 bases in between.

The V call is TRBV7-2, the J call TRBJ2-1; 9 nucleotides align to TRBD2. The junction had 3 bases not matched to a gene; V was cut back by 6 bases and J by 0 bases. Germline V CDR1 and CDR2: SGHTA, FQGNSA. The CDR3 sequence is 15 residues long. The CDR3 DNA reads TGTGCCAGCAGTCTAGCGGGAAACTCCTACAATGAGCAGTTCTTC. This sequence encodes CASSLAGNSYNEQFF.

The V and J genes are TRBV19 and TRBJ1-1; the D gene is possibly TRBD1 (5 bases). Per the germline V gene, CDR1 is LNHDA and CDR2 is SQIVND (reference sequence). The CDR3 is 15 amino acids. With 6 bases removed from V and 0 bases from J, the gap between germline ends came to 14 bases. CDR3 loop: CASSPAGLMNTEAFF. In nucleotides, the CDR3 is TGTGCCAGTAGCCCGGCGGGACTTATGAACACTGAAGCTTTCTTT.

The V and J genes are TRBV6-5 and TRBJ2-7; D could derive from TRBD1 or TRBD2 (5 bases each). This CDR3 is built from 11 residues. Trimming removed 7 bases at V and 6 bases at J, with 10 bases between. Per germline, CDR1 MNHEY and CDR2 SVGAGI. CDR3 in amino acids: CASTTGAEQYF. CDR3 DNA sequence: TGTGCCAGCACCACCGGGGCCGAGCAGTACTTC.

The chain uses TRBV4-3 and TRBJ1-4, with D unresolved. Germline CDR1 is LGHNA and CDR2 is YSLEER. The CDR3 covers 12 residues. Trimming removed 1 base at V and 7 bases at J, with 4 bases between. CDR3 in DNA: TGCGCCAGCAGCCAAGGGAGTGAAAAACTGTTTTTT. Residues: CASSQGSEKLFF.

The chain is built from TRBV5-1 and TRBJ2-4, with 14 bases aligning to TRBD2. The V gene's germline CDR1 is SGHRS and CDR2 YFSETQ. V dropped 0 bases and J dropped 1; count of bases not matched to a gene: 6. The CDR3 consists of 19 residues. The DNA for the CDR3 is TGCGCCAGCAGCTTGGGTGGGACTAGCGGGAGTACGGCCAAAAACATTCAGTACTTC. Translation gives CASSLGGTSGSTAKNIQYF. Looking up the rest from reference TRBV5-1 and TRBJ2-4 gives the full variable domain: KAGVTQTPRYLIKTRGQQVTLSCSPISGHRSVSWYQQTPGQGLQFLFEYFSETQRNKGNFPGRFSGRQFSNSRSEMNVSTLELGDSALYLCASSLGGTSGSTAKNIQYFGAGTRLSVL.

The chain is built from TRBV7-9 and TRBJ2-6; D gene ambiguous. Germline-derived CDR1 and CDR2 are SEHNR and FQNEAQ (reference sequence). The CDR3 is made up of 15 amino acids. Between the trimmed V and J ends, which lost 0 bases and 2 bases, there was a span of 5 bases. The CDR3 DNA reads as TGTGCCAGCAGCTTAGCAGGGACTGGGGCCAACGTCCTGACTTTC. This translates into CASSLAGTGANVLTF.

The V and J genes are TRBV28 and TRBJ2-5, with 8 positions matching TRBD2. CDR1 is MDHEN and CDR2 is SYDVKM in the germline V gene. The CDR3 is 15 residues long. Trimming at V came to 6 bases and at J to 2 bases, leaving 8 bases not matched to a gene. CDR3 amino acids: CASSSASGYQETQYF. In nucleotides, the CDR3 is TGTGCCAGCAGCTCGGCTAGCGGGTATCAAGAGACCCAGTACTTC.